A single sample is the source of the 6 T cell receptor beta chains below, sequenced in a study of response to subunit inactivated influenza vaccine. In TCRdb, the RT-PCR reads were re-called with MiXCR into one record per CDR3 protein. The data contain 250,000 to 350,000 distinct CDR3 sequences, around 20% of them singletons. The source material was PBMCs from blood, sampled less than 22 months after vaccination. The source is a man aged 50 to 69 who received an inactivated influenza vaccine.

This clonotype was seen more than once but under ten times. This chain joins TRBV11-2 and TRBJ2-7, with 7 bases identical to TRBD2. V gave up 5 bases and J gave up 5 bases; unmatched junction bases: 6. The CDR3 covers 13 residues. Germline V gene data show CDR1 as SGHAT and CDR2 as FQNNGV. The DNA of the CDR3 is TGTGCCAGCAGCCTACCGGGGGGTCACGAGCAGTACTTC. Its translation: CASSLPGGHEQYF.

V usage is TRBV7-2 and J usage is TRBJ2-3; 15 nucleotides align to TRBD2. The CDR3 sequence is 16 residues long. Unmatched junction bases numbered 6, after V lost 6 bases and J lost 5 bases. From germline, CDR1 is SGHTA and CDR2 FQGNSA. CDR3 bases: TGTGCCAGCAGTCGGACTAGCGGGGGGGTTGGAGATACGCAGTATTTT. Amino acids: CASSRTSGGVGDTQYF.

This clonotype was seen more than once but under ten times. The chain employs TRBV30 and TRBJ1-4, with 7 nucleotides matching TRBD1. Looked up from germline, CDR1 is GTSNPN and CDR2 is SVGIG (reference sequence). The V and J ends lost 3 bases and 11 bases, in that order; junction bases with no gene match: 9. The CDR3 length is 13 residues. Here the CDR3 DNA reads TGTGCCTGGAGAGGGGGCCTCGACGGGAAACTGTTTTTT. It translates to CAWRGGLDGKLFF. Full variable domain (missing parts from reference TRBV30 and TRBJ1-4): SQTIHQWPATLVQPVGSPLSLECTVEGTSNPNLYWYRQAAGRGLQLLFYSVGIGQISSEVPQNLSASRPQDRQFILSSKKLLLSDSGFYLCAWRGGLDGKLFFGSGTQLSVL.

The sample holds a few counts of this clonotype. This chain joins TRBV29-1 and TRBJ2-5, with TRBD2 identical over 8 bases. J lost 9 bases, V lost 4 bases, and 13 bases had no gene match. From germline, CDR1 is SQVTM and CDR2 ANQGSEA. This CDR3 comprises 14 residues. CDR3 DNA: TGCAGCGTTGTCGGGAGGGCCCGGGGGATTCCCCAGTACTTC. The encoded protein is CSVVGRARGIPQYF.

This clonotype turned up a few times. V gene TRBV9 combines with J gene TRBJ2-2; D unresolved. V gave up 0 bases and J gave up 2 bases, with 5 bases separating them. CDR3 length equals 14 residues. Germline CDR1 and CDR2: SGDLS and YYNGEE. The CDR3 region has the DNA TGTGCCAGCAGCGTAGTGGGTAACACCGGGGAGCTGTTTTTT. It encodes CASSVVGNTGELFF.

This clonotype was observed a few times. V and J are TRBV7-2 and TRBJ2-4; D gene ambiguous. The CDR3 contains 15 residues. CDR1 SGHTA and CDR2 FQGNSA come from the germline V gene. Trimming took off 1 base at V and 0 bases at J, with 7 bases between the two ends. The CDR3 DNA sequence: TGTGCCAGCAGCTTAGATCTGGGAGCCAAAAACATTCAGTACTTC. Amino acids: CASSLDLGAKNIQYF.